These 12 T cell receptor beta chains share one sample of origin, sequenced in a study of CD8 T cells in ankylosing spondylitis. What these receptors recognize is not known. General observations from the study: Typical of ankylosing spondylitis blood, it appeared, was a TCR beta motif of under 10 highly homologous variants.

TCRdb re-derived calls from the 5' RACE reads in MiXCR, one entry per CDR3 protein. The sample yields some 700,000 distinct CDR3 sequences, around 17% seen once. The sequenced material came from blood, either unsorted or a sorted T cell fraction (not recorded which). The origin of the receptors is a male donor with ankylosing spondylitis.

This clonotype has only a few counts. This rearrangement joins TRBV12-3 or TRBV12-4 to TRBJ2-3, with TRBD2 identical over 12 bases. The CDR3 is made up of 17 amino acids. V dropped 6 bases and J dropped 4; count of bases not matched to a gene: 11. The CDR3: CASSPQRTSGTSDTQYF. As DNA, the CDR3 is TGTGCCAGCAGCCCACAGCGGACTAGCGGGACGTCAGATACGCAGTATTTT.

The rearrangement links TRBV7-9 to TRBJ2-3; 13 nucleotides line up with TRBD2. CDR3 length: 17 residues. V dropped 2 bases and J dropped 4; count of bases not matched to a gene: 6. CDR1 is SEHNR and CDR2 is FQNEAQ in the germline V gene (reference sequence). CDR3 residues: CASSLTSGRAEADTQYF. CDR3 coding DNA: TGTGCCAGCAGCTTAACTAGCGGGAGGGCCGAGGCAGATACGCAGTATTTT.

This clonotype has a count of ten or more. The chain combines TRBV4-3 with TRBJ2-7; D assignment may be TRBD1 or TRBD2 (5 bases each). Trimming stripped 0 bases from V and 4 bases from J, with 10 bases between. Germline V gene lookup returns CDR1 LGHNA and CDR2 YSLEER. This CDR3 is 14 amino acids long. CDR3 nucleotides: TGCGCCAGCAGCCAAGATCGGGGACCTTACGAGCAGTACTTC. This sequence encodes CASSQDRGPYEQYF.

The rearrangement links TRBV28 to TRBJ2-7; 9 nucleotides align to TRBD2. Germline V gene data show CDR1 as MDHEN and CDR2 as SYDVKM. The length of the CDR3 is 14 residues. J lost 3 bases, V lost 3 bases, and 3 bases had no gene match. CDR3 sequence reads: CASSFSSGNYEQYF. In DNA form, the CDR3 reads TGTGCCAGCAGTTTCTCTAGCGGGAACTACGAGCAGTACTTC.

The rearrangement links TRBV12-3 or TRBV12-4 to TRBJ2-2, with TRBD2 matching 15 bases. Germline trimming cut 5 bases from V and 4 bases from J; bases unmatched to any gene: 8. This CDR3 is 18 amino acids long. This chain's CDR3 is CASSQGLAGGHFTGELFF. The CDR3 bases are TGTGCCAGCAGTCAGGGACTAGCGGGGGGACATTTCACCGGGGAGCTGTTTTTT.

This clonotype came up many times. CDR3 sequence reads: CASSLAGLNTDTQYF. Here the CDR3 DNA reads TGCGCCAGCAGCTTGGCCGGGCTAAACACAGATACGCAGTATTTT. V gene TRBV5-1 combines with J gene TRBJ2-3; D call uncertain. CDR1 is SGHRS, CDR2 YFSETQ, per germline. CDR3 size: 15 residues. Between the trimmed V and J ends, which lost 0 bases and 2 bases, there was a span of 10 bases.

This clonotype was observed a few times. The V call is TRBV12-3 or TRBV12-4, the J call TRBJ2-1, with D unresolved. This CDR3 has 14 amino acids. V was shortened by 7 bases and J by 5 bases, with 15 bases between the two germline ends. The CDR3 DNA reads as TGTGCCAGCACCTTGGGCCCGCCCCACAATGAGCAGTTCTTC. Its translation: CASTLGPPHNEQFF.

A few counts support this clonotype. The chain carries TRBV5-5 and TRBJ2-3, with D tentatively TRBD2 (5 bases). The CDR3 has 16 amino acids. V was clipped by 0 bases and J by 2 bases, with 13 bases between them. Germline CDR1 is SGHKS and CDR2 is YYEKEE (reference sequence). In nucleotides, the CDR3 is TGTGCCAGCAGCTTGGTGGCGGGCAGAGTCACAGATACGCAGTATTTT. Translating gives CASSLVAGRVTDTQYF.

This clonotype was counted ten times or more. V is TRBV7-6 and J is TRBJ2-2; D is unclear. Trimming shortened V by 1 base and J by 6 bases, and 6 bases separated the two germline ends. Germline assignment: CDR1 SGHVS and CDR2 FNYEAQ. There are 13 residues in the CDR3. This CDR3 reads CASSLGNPGELFF. Here the CDR3 DNA reads TGTGCCAGCAGCTTAGGAAATCCCGGGGAGCTGTTTTTT.

This clonotype appeared a few times. The chain has TRBV19 and TRBJ2-1; TRBD2 might be the D (5 bases). Germline CDR1 reads LNHDA; CDR2 reads SQIVND (reference sequence). Trimming shortened V by 5 bases and J by 6 bases, and 14 bases separated the two germline ends. CDR3 length: 14 amino acids. CDR3 amino acids: CASSRAGLVNEQFF. For the CDR3, the DNA is TGTGCCAGTAGTCGGGCGGGTCTCGTCAATGAGCAGTTCTTC.

In this sample, this clonotype turned up a few times. This chain links TRBV3-1 with TRBJ2-1; 8 nucleotides agree with TRBD2. V trimming: 1 base; J trimming: 5 bases; junction bases outside the gene matches: 10. The germline gives CDR1 LGHDT, CDR2 YNNKEL (reference sequence). CDR3 length: 17 residues. The CDR3 sequence is CASSQGSPGGGNNEQFF. The CDR3 region has the DNA TGTGCCAGCAGCCAAGGCTCCCCCGGCGGGGGGAACAATGAGCAGTTCTTC.

This clonotype was found many times. This rearrangement joins TRBV12-3 or TRBV12-4 to TRBJ2-2; D uncertain. The CDR3 totals 15 residues. V lost 6 bases and J 0 bases, leaving 11 bases between the germline ends. In DNA, the CDR3 is TGTGCCAGCAGCCCCGGAAGGGCGAACACCGGGGAGCTGTTTTTT. It codes for CASSPGRANTGELFF.